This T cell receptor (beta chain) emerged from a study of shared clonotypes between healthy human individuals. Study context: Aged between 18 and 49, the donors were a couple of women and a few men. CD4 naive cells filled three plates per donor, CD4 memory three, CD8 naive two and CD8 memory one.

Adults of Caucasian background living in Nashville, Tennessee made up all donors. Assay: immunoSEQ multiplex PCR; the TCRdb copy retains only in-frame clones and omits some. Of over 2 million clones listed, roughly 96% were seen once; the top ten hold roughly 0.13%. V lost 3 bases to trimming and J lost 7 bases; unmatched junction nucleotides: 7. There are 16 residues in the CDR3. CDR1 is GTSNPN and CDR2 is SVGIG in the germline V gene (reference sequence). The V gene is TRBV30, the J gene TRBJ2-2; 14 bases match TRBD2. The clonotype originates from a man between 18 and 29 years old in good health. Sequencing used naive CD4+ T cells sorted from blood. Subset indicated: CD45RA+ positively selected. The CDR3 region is CAWRPEGLAGVGELFF. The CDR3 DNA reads TGTGCCTGGAGGCCCGAGGGACTAGCGGGAGTCGGGGAGCTGTTTTTT.